The clone carrying this T cell receptor (beta chain) was seen a handful of times. The CDR3 loop spans 17 amino acids. CDR1 and CDR2 (germline): MGHDK, SYGVNS. With 5 bases removed from V and 4 bases from J, the gap between germline ends came to 23 bases. Here immunoSEQ multiplex PCR was the method, and the copy in TCRdb shows in-frame clones only, minus some. The table shows around 140,000 clones, with nearly 85% occurring only once. The data derive from a study of blood T cell repertoires in COVID-19. Study-wide background: Sources were T cells, B-cell-depleted T cells, or PBMCs; the material itself was cDNA or gDNA.

This sequence was found in a human donor in a cohort sampled during active COVID-19. The chain employs TRBV25-1 and TRBJ1-2, with D possibly being TRBD1 (5 bases). The sample taken for sequencing was peripheral blood. CDR3 sequence (DNA): TGTGCCAGCAGTCCCCCGGACCTAAGGGGCTCCCTCTATGGCTACACCTTC. Translated, it gives CASSPPDLRGSLYGYTF.